Shown below are 5 T cell receptor beta chains from a single sample sequenced in a study of cytomegalovirus exposure and HLA in healthy donors. PCR amplification relied on 60 Vbeta primers (plus 13 Jbeta primers). Data came from immunoSEQ multiplex PCR; TCRdb stores just in-frame clones and leaves some out. With approximately 110,000 clones in the sample, the ten largest clones hold 1%. What was sequenced was PBMCs. The receptors stem from a young man in good health and CMV-seronegative.

The rearrangement links TRBV28 to TRBJ1-5; weak D call: TRBD1 (5 bases). The V and J ends lost 6 bases and 2 bases respectively, with 14 bases between them. Germline lookup yields CDR1 MDHEN and CDR2 SYDVKM. This CDR3 has 15 residues. CDR3 sequence (DNA): TGTGCCAGCAGCCCCTGGGGGGAAGGCAATCAGCCCCAGCATTTT. Translating gives CASSPWGEGNQPQHF.

The chain is built from TRBV25-1 and TRBJ1-1, with D perhaps TRBD1 (5 bases). The CDR3 spans 13 residues. Trimming removed 4 bases from V and 1 base from J, with 7 bases in between. In germline, CDR1 is MGHDK, CDR2 SYGVNS. Here the CDR3 reads CASSAQGNTEAFF. In DNA, the CDR3 is TGTGCCAGCAGTGCTCAGGGGAACACTGAAGCTTTCTTT.

This chain connects TRBV2 to TRBJ2-2, with a possible D match to TRBD2 (5 bases). Germline V gene sequence: CDR1 SNHLY, CDR2 FYNNEI. The CDR3 contains 15 residues. V was trimmed by 4 bases and J by 1 base, leaving 10 bases between them. DNA for the CDR3: TGTGCCAGCAGTGGGAGGATTCAGAACACCGGGGAGCTGTTTTTT. This translates into CASSGRIQNTGELFF.

Notes on this clone: The junction does not match germline at one end; this may be a read error. The J gene is TRBJ2-1, the V gene TRBV6-4; TRBD2 agrees at 7 bases. Germline V lookup: CDR1 MRHNA, CDR2 SNTAGT. The CDR3 sequence is 12 residues long. Here the CDR3 reads CASSERAGVRIF. The CDR3 DNA sequence: TGTGCCAGCAGTGAAAGGGCGGGAGTAAGGATCTTC.

The V call is TRBV9, the J call TRBJ1-2, with TRBD1 as a possible D gene (6 bases). V lost 6 bases and J lost 8, with 11 bases in between. The CDR3 consists of 11 residues. Germline assignment: CDR1 SGDLS and CDR2 YYNGEE. The CDR3 sequence is CASKRGRGYTF. CDR3 coding DNA: TGTGCCAGCAAGCGGGGGCGCGGCTACACCTTC.